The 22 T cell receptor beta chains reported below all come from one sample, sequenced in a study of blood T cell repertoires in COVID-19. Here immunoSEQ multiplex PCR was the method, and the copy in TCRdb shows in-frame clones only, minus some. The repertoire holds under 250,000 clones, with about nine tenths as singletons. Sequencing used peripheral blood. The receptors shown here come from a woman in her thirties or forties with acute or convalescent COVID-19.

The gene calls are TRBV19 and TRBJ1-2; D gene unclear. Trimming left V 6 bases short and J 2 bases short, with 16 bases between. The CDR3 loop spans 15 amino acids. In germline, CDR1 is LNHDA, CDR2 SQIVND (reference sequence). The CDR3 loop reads CASRPRGRQNYGYTF. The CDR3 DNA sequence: TGTGCCAGTAGGCCACGAGGTAGGCAAAACTATGGCTACACCTTC.

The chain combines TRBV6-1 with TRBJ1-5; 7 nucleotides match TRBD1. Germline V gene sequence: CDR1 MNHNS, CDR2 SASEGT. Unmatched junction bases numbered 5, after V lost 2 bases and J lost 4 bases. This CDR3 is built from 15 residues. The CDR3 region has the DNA TGTGCCAGCAGTGAATGGGGACAGATTAATCAGCCCCAGCATTTT. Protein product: CASSEWGQINQPQHF.

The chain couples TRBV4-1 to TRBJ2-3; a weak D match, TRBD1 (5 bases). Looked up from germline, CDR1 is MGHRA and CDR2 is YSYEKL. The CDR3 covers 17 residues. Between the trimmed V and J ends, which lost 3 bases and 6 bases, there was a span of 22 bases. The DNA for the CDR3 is TGCGCCAGCAGCCAGCTTCCAGGGAATCCCCTACGGGATACGCAGTATTTT. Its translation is CASSQLPGNPLRDTQYF.

The CDR3 loop is CASSLWPPRGGNQPQHF. In nucleotides, the CDR3 is TGTGCCAGCAGTTTATGGCCCCCCAGGGGAGGCAATCAGCCCCAGCATTTT. This sequence joins TRBV27 and TRBJ1-5; tentative D call: TRBD1 (6 bases). Germline assignment: CDR1 MNHEY and CDR2 SMNVEV (reference sequence). The CDR3 is 17 residues long. The V end lost 1 base, the J end lost 2 bases, and 15 bases lay between the germline ends.

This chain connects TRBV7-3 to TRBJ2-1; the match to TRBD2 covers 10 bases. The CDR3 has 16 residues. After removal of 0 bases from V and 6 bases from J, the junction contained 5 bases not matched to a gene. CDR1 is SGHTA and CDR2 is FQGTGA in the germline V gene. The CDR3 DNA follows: TGTGCCAGCAGCTTAACGGGAGGACTAGCGGCCAATGAGCAGTTCTTC. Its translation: CASSLTGGLAANEQFF.

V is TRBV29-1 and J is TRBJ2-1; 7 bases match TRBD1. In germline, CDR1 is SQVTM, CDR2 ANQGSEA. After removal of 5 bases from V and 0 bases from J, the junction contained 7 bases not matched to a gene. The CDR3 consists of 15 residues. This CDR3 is CSVTGAASSYNEQFF. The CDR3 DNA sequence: TGCAGCGTTACAGGGGCCGCCAGCTCCTACAATGAGCAGTTCTTC.

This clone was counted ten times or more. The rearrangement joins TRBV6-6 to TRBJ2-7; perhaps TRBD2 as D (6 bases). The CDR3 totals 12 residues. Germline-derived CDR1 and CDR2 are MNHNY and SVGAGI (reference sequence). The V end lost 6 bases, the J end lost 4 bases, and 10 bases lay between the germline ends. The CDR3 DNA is TGTGCCAGCAGCGCCGCGGGATACGAGCAGTACGTC. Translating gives CASSAAGYEQYV.

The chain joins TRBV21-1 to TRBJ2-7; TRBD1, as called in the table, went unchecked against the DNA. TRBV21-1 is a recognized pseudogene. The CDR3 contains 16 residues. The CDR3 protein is CASSKVRWLRVGEQYV. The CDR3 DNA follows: TGTGCCAGCAGCAAAGTTCGATGGCTCAGGGTAGGCGAGCAGTACGTC.

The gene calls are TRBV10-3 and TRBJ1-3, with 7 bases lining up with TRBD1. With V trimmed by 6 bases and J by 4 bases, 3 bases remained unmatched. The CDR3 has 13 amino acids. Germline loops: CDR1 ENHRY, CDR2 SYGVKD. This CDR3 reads CAISVDRGNTIYF. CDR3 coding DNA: TGTGCCATCAGCGTGGACAGGGGAAACACCATATATTTT.

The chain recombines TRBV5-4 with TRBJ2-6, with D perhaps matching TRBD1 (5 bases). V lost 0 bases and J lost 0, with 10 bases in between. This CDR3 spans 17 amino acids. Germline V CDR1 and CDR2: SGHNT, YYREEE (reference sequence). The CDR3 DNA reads TGTGCCAGCAGCTTGGGGCCGACAGTCTCTGGGGCCAACGTCCTGACTTTC. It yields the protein CASSLGPTVSGANVLTF.

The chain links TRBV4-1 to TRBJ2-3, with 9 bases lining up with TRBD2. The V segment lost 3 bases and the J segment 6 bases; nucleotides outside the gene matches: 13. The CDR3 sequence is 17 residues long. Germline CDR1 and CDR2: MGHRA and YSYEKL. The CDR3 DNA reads TGCGCCAGCAGCCATCGCTCTCCGGGACTAGCAGGTGATACGCAGTATTTT. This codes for CASSHRSPGLAGDTQYF.

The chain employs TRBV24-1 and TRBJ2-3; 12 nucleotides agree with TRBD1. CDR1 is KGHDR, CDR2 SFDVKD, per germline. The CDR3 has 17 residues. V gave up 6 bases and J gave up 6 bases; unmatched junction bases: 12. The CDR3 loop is CATSPLAGTGGFDTQYF. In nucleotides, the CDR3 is TGTGCCACCAGTCCTTTAGCCGGGACAGGGGGCTTCGATACGCAGTATTTT.

The CDR3, as DNA: TGTGCCAGCAGAGAGGGAGGACACTTACCCACTACAGATACGCAGTATTTT. This gives the protein CASREGGHLPTTDTQYF. This chain uses TRBV21-1 with TRBJ2-3; the DNA was not compared with TRBD2, the D call given in the table. TRBV21-1 is classified as a pseudogene. The CDR3 covers 17 residues.

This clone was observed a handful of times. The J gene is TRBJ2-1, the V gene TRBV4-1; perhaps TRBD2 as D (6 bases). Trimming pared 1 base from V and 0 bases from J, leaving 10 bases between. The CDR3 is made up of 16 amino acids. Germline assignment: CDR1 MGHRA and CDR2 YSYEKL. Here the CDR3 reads CASSQASVGSYNEQFF. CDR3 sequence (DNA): TGCGCCAGCAGCCAAGCTAGCGTGGGCTCCTACAATGAGCAGTTCTTC.

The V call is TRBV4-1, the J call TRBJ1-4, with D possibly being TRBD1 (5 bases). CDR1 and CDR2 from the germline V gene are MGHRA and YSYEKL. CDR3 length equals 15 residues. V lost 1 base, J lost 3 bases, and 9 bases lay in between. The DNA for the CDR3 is TGCGCCAGCAGCCAAGCACAGGCTCCTAATGAAAAACTGTTTTTT. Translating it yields CASSQAQAPNEKLFF.

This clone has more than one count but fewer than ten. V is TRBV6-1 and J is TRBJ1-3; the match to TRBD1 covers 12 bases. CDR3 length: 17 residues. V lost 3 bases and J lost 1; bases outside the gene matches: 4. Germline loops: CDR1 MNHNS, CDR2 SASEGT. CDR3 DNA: TGTGCCAGCAGTGAGGGGACAGGGGGCAATTCTGGAAACACCATATATTTT. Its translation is CASSEGTGGNSGNTIYF.

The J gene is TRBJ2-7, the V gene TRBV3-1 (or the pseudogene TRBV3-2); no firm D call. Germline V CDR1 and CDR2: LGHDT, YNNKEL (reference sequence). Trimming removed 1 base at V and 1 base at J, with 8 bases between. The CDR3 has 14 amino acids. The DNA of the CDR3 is TGTGCCAGCAGCCAAGGGGCAGGATCCTACGAGCAGTACGTC. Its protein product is CASSQGAGSYEQYV.

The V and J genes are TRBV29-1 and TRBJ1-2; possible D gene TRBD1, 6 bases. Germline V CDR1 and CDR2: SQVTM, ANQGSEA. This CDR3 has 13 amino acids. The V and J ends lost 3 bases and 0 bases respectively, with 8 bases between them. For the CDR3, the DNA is TGCAGCGTTGAGGGGGGGCCTAACTATGGCTACACCTTC. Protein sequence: CSVEGGPNYGYTF.

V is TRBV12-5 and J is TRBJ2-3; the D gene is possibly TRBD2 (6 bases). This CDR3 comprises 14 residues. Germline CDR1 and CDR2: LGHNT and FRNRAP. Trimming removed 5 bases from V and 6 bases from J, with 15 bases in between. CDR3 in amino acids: CASGGGTPPDTQYF. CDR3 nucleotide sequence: TGTGCTAGTGGTGGGGGGACTCCACCGGATACGCAGTATTTT.

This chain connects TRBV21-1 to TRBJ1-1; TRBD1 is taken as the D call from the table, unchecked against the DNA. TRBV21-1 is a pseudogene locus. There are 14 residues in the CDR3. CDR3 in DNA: TGTGCCAGCAACGGCAGGCAATGGACAGTTGAAGCTTTCTTT. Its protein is CASNGRQWTVEAFF.

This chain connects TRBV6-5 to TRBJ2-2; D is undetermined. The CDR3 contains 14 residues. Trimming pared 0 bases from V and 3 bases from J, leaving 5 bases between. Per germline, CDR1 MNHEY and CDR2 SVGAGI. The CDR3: CASSYSRDTGELFF. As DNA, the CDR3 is TGTGCCAGCAGTTACTCGAGAGACACCGGGGAGCTGTTTTTT.

The CDR3 region is CASSVGAWETQYF. The CDR3 DNA reads TGTGCCAGCAGCGTAGGTGCGTGGGAGACCCAGTACTTC. The chain is built from TRBV9 and TRBJ2-5; D uncertain. With 0 bases removed from V and 5 bases from J, the gap between germline ends came to 8 bases. The CDR3 has 13 residues. Germline lookup yields CDR1 SGDLS and CDR2 YYNGEE.